The T cell receptor (beta chain) under discussion was sequenced for a study of T cells in women clearing cervical HPV infection. As for the study in general: Donors had HPV16-related CIN3 or worse; 2 had invasive cancer. Study-wide results and caveats: CIN3+ cases had significantly higher TCR richness than controls; evenness did not differ.

Of note for this clone: Antigen: not known. The read is 3 residues too short to cover the CDR3 end, so that end is filled in from the germline J gene.

The CDR3 sequence is 15 residues long. With 4 bases clipped from V and 4 bases from J, the junction kept 8 bases outside the gene matches. From germline, CDR1 is SGHTA and CDR2 FQGNSA. TCR beta CDR3 amplified by multiplex PCR from roughly 1,300 ng genomic DNA. Data came from immunoSEQ multiplex PCR; TCRdb stores just in-frame clones and leaves some out. This specimen shows around 16,000 clones; the ten leading clones hold roughly 6.8%. The sample consisted of blood buffy coat. This clonotype originated in a woman between 18 and 75 years old with a cervical HPV16 infection that either progressed to CIN3+ or cleared (not recorded which). The V call is TRBV7-2, the J call TRBJ1-2; 8 bases map to TRBD1. Here the CDR3 reads CASSSRTGLGYGYTF. CDR3 DNA, as far as it was read: TGTGCCAGCAGCTCGCGGACAGGGCTAGGCTATGGC.